The 31 T cell receptor beta chains listed next were all sequenced from one sample in a study of CD8 T cells in Susac syndrome. Random-hexamer reverse transcription was applied to about 0.45 to 1 ug RNA. Using its own MiXCR run on the immunoSEQ multiplex PCR reads, TCRdb lists one record per CDR3 protein. The sample holds approximately 120,000 distinct CDR3 sequences, 90% to 95% seen once. The sequenced material came from CD4+ T cells from PBMCs. These receptors were collected from a human donor in good health.

The chain combines TRBV4-1 with TRBJ2-3; 7 bases line up with TRBD1. CDR3 size: 16 residues. With V trimmed by 4 bases and J by 0 bases, 7 bases remained unmatched. Germline values: CDR1 MGHRA, CDR2 YSYEKL. CDR3 in DNA: TGCGCCAGCAGCCCGGGACAGCGGTCTAGCACAGATACGCAGTATTTT. Protein product: CASSPGQRSSTDTQYF.

The CDR3 DNA is TGCAGTGCAGGACTAGCGGTATCCTACGAGCAGTACTTC. This encodes CSAGLAVSYEQYF. V usage is TRBV20-1 and J usage is TRBJ2-7; 10 bases are shared with TRBD2. Germline V CDR1 and CDR2: DFQATT, SNEGSKA (reference sequence). This CDR3 has 13 amino acids. The J segment lost 1 base and the V segment lost 6 bases, leaving 3 bases of the junction unmatched.

The CDR3 sequence is CASSVGDRVNEQFF. The CDR3 bases are TGTGCCAGCAGCGTAGGGGACAGGGTCAATGAGCAGTTCTTC. V is TRBV9 and J is TRBJ2-1; 9 bases are a match to TRBD1. V trimming: 0 bases; J trimming: 6 bases; junction bases outside the gene matches: 1. CDR1 SGDLS and CDR2 YYNGEE come from the germline V gene. The CDR3 consists of 14 residues.

The rearrangement links TRBV20-1 to TRBJ2-3; TRBD2 matches at 12 bases. After removal of 5 bases from V and 4 bases from J, the junction contained 7 bases not matched to a gene. CDR1 and CDR2 from the germline V gene are DFQATT and SNEGSKA (reference sequence). This CDR3 contains 15 residues. The CDR3 region is CSAFRLAGEADTQYF. The CDR3 nucleotides are TGCAGTGCTTTCCGACTAGCGGGAGAGGCAGATACGCAGTATTTT.

The genes are TRBV10-3 and TRBJ1-3; 7 bases fit TRBD1. The CDR3 contains 14 residues. V shed 7 bases and J 3 bases; nucleotides not matched to a gene: 6. Germline lookup yields CDR1 ENHRY and CDR2 SYGVKD. The CDR3 DNA follows: TGTGCCATCACTGGGACAGCCTTTGGAAACACCATATATTTT. Its translation: CAITGTAFGNTIYF.

V usage is TRBV7-6 and J usage is TRBJ2-7, with 9 bases lining up with TRBD1. This CDR3 is built from 15 residues. V shed 5 bases, J shed 4 bases, and the junction held 9 bases outside the gene matches. Germline V lookup: CDR1 SGHVS, CDR2 FNYEAQ. The CDR3 DNA sequence: TGTGCCAGCAGCCCCGGGACAGGGAATCAATACGAGCAGTACTTC. It translates to CASSPGTGNQYEQYF. The full variable domain, its missing parts supplied by reference TRBV7-6 and TRBJ2-7, is GAGVSQSPRYKVTKRGQDVALRCDPISGHVSLYWYRQALGQGPEFLTYFNYEAQQDKSGLPNDRFSAERPEGSISTLTIQRTEQRDSAMYRCASSPGTGNQYEQYFGPGTRLTVT.

V and J are TRBV18 and TRBJ2-3; 7 nucleotides align to TRBD2. With V trimmed by 3 bases and J by 3 bases, 12 bases remained unmatched. There are 17 residues in the CDR3. The germline V gene has CDR1 KGHSH and CDR2 LQKENI. CDR3 coding DNA: TGTGCCAGCTCACCCACGTCGGCTAGCGGCCGAACAGATACGCAGTATTTT. This codes for CASSPTSASGRTDTQYF.

This clonotype was picked up a small number of times. The chain recombines TRBV4-3 with TRBJ2-7; 12 bases fit TRBD2. Germline assignment: CDR1 LGHNA and CDR2 YSLEER. This CDR3 is built from 16 residues. V shed 4 bases, J shed 3 bases, and the junction held 7 bases outside the gene matches. DNA of the CDR3: TGCGCCAGCAGCCCGCGACTAGCGGGAGAGGGCTACGAGCAGTACTTC. It encodes CASSPRLAGEGYEQYF.

This clonotype was counted once. Written as DNA, the CDR3 is TGTGCCAGCAGCTTGAAGGGAGCGGACACCATATATTTT. It codes for CASSLKGADTIYF. V and J are TRBV5-4 and TRBJ1-3; D remains unclear. Germline CDR1 SGHNT, CDR2 YYREEE (reference sequence). Deletions cut 1 base from V and 8 bases from J, with 10 bases between. This CDR3 has 13 amino acids.

The CDR3 spells CASSLRGTQYF. The CDR3 DNA sequence: TGTGCCAGCAGTTTGAGAGGAACGCAGTATTTT. The chain employs TRBV7-2 and TRBJ2-3; D remains unclear. The CDR3 runs to 11 residues. Germline values: CDR1 SGHTA, CDR2 FQGNSA. V shed 6 bases and J shed 9 bases, with 10 bases lying between them. Using reference TRBV7-2 and TRBJ2-3 for the parts outside the CDR3, the full variable domain is GAGVSQSPSNKVTEKGKDVELRCDPISGHTALYWYRQSLGQGLEFLIYFQGNSAPDKSGLPSDRFSAERTGGSVSTLTIQRTQQEDSAVYLCASSLRGTQYFGPGTRLTVL.

The rearrangement links TRBV6-5 to TRBJ1-3; D is undetermined. This CDR3 contains 15 residues. V was cut by 0 bases and J by 0 bases, with 6 bases left in between. Germline-derived CDR1 and CDR2 are MNHEY and SVGAGI. CDR3 coding DNA: TGTGCCAGCAGTTACTCGCCGGACTCTGGAAACACCATATATTTT. Its protein is CASSYSPDSGNTIYF.

This chain connects TRBV2 to TRBJ2-2, with a weak D call TRBD2 (6 bases). Per germline, CDR1 SNHLY and CDR2 FYNNEI. CDR3 size: 16 residues. Trimming stripped 5 bases from V and 0 bases from J, with 13 bases between. CDR3 bases: TGTGCCAGCAGTCCGGGACTTCCCGCGAACACCGGGGAGCTGTTTTTT. Protein: CASSPGLPANTGELFF. Using reference TRBV2 and TRBJ2-2 for the parts outside the CDR3, the full variable domain is EPEVTQTPSHQVTQMGQEVILRCVPISNHLYFYWYRQILGQKVEFLVSFYNNEISEKSEIFDDQFSVERPDGSNFTLKIRSTKLEDSAMYFCASSPGLPANTGELFFGEGSRLTVL.

This rearrangement joins TRBV25-1 to TRBJ2-7; a weak D match, TRBD1 (6 bases). Per the germline V gene, CDR1 is MGHDK and CDR2 is SYGVNS. V shed 4 bases and J shed 2 bases, with 21 bases lying between them. The CDR3 is 17 amino acids. The CDR3 sequence: CASSGFYKGTRTYEQYF. The CDR3, as DNA: TGTGCCAGCAGTGGGTTCTATAAAGGGACACGCACCTACGAGCAGTACTTC.

The CDR3 region has the DNA TGTGCCAGTAGCATTAGTGTCCAAGAGACCCAGTACTTC. As protein: CASSISVQETQYF. J is TRBJ2-5 and V is TRBV19; D is unclear. This CDR3 spans 13 amino acids. V gave up 6 bases and J gave up 1 base, with 9 bases separating them. Germline CDR1 reads LNHDA; CDR2 reads SQIVND (reference sequence).

This chain links TRBV10-3 with TRBJ2-2, with 7 bases fitting TRBD2. Losses at the gene ends were 4 bases for V and 6 bases for J; bases not matched to a gene: 5. The CDR3 loop spans 14 amino acids. Per germline, CDR1 ENHRY and CDR2 SYGVKD. This CDR3 is CAISARTSAGELFF. For the CDR3, the DNA is TGTGCCATCAGTGCCCGGACTAGTGCCGGGGAGCTGTTTTTT.

V gene TRBV25-1 combines with J gene TRBJ2-7, with TRBD2 matching over 11 bases. Germline V CDR1 and CDR2: MGHDK, SYGVNS. The ends lost 4 bases at V and 2 bases at J; junction bases unmatched: 7. The CDR3 has 16 residues. This CDR3 is CASSGRTSGPPYEQYF. The CDR3 DNA is TGTGCCAGCAGTGGTCGGACTAGCGGGCCCCCCTACGAGCAGTACTTC.

This chain connects TRBV2 to TRBJ1-6, with D maybe TRBD1 (6 bases). The CDR3 is 13 residues long. The ends were cut back, 6 bases at V and 7 bases at J, with 10 bases in the middle. CDR1 and CDR2 (germline): SNHLY, FYNNEI. CDR3 in DNA: TGTGCCAGCAGAATAGGGGGGAATTCACCCCTCCACTTT. It encodes CASRIGGNSPLHF.

The chain uses TRBV5-1 and TRBJ2-7; the D gene is possibly TRBD1 (5 bases). This CDR3 region has 17 residues. Trimming cost V 2 bases and J 2 bases, with 20 bases left between them. Germline loops: CDR1 SGHRS, CDR2 YFSETQ. The DNA of the CDR3 is TGCGCCAGCAGCTTCGGTGGGCAGGGCCGAACCACCTACGAGCAGTACTTC. It yields the protein CASSFGGQGRTTYEQYF.

This chain uses TRBV25-1 with TRBJ2-2; D is perhaps TRBD1 (5 bases). The CDR3 spans 14 residues. Germline V CDR1 and CDR2: MGHDK, SYGVNS. Between the trimmed V and J ends, which lost 3 bases and 6 bases, there was a span of 11 bases. In DNA, the CDR3 is TGTGCCAGCAGTGACTCCCAGGGATCCGGGGAGCTGTTTTTT. It is translated as CASSDSQGSGELFF.

The chain is built from TRBV6-6 and TRBJ1-1; 9 bases align to TRBD1. Trimming cost V 8 bases and J 6 bases; bases outside gene matches: 10. This CDR3 spans 14 amino acids. CDR1 MNHNY and CDR2 SVGAGI come from the germline V gene (reference sequence). CDR3 sequence: CASENGQGIAEAFF. The CDR3 nucleotides are TGTGCCAGCGAAAATGGACAGGGGATCGCTGAAGCTTTCTTT.

CDR3 sequence: CSVEKVLNTEAFF. Here the CDR3 DNA reads TGCAGCGTGGAGAAGGTTCTGAACACTGAAGCTTTCTTT. J is TRBJ1-1 and V is TRBV29-1, with D unclear. The germline V gene encodes CDR1 SQVTM and CDR2 ANQGSEA. The CDR3 is 13 residues long. The V end lost 6 bases, the J end lost 0 bases, and 11 bases lay between the germline ends.

This clonotype was recorded only once. Here the CDR3 reads CATKGWENTEAFF. CDR3 coding DNA: TGTGCCACCAAGGGGTGGGAGAACACTGAAGCTTTCTTT. The V gene is TRBV27, the J gene TRBJ1-1; possibly TRBD1 for D (5 bases). V was pared by 10 bases and J by 1 base, with 13 bases between. Germline assignment: CDR1 MNHEY and CDR2 SMNVEV (reference sequence). This CDR3 has 13 amino acids.

The V gene is TRBV30, the J gene TRBJ2-2; no clear D. The V end lost 8 bases, the J end lost 5 bases, and 12 bases lay between the germline ends. Germline values: CDR1 GTSNPN, CDR2 SVGIG (reference sequence). This CDR3 contains 12 residues. The CDR3 region is CAPPPATGELFF. The DNA for the CDR3 is TGTGCCCCACCCCCCGCGACCGGGGAGCTGTTTTTT.

The V gene is TRBV12-3 or TRBV12-4, the J gene TRBJ1-5; D gene uncertain. The V gene lost 1 base and the J gene lost 6 bases, with 4 bases spanning the gap. This CDR3 region has 12 residues. The CDR3 reads CASSLGGQPQHF. DNA of the CDR3: TGTGCCAGCAGTTTAGGAGGTCAGCCCCAGCATTTT.

This clonotype was recorded once. The chain links TRBV6-5 to TRBJ1-1; a possible D gene is TRBD1 (5 bases). Trimming removed 2 bases at V and 4 bases at J, with 20 bases between. In germline, CDR1 is MNHEY, CDR2 SVGAGI. The CDR3 is 17 residues long. CDR3 protein: CASSYGRGLFMGTEAFF. The CDR3 DNA reads TGTGCCAGCAGTTACGGGAGGGGTCTTTTCATGGGCACTGAAGCTTTCTTT.

The CDR3 region is CASSRGTPPYEQYF. Here the CDR3 DNA reads TGCGCCAGCAGCAGAGGGACTCCACCCTACGAGCAGTACTTC. V is TRBV5-1 and J is TRBJ2-7, with a weak D call TRBD2 (6 bases). The CDR3 has 14 amino acids. Germline V gives CDR1 SGHRS, CDR2 YFSETQ. With 4 bases removed from V and 2 bases from J, the gap between germline ends came to 13 bases.

The V call is TRBV11-2, the J call TRBJ1-2; possibly TRBD1 for D (5 bases). V dropped 6 bases and J dropped 7 bases, with 12 bases sitting between them. The CDR3 is made up of 12 amino acids. Germline values: CDR1 SGHAT, CDR2 FQNNGV. CDR3 in DNA: TGTGCCAGCAGATCGGGGGGGGGTGGCTACACCTTC. It specifies CASRSGGGGYTF. Based on the CDR3 plus reference TRBV11-2 and TRBJ1-2, the full variable domain is EAGVAQSPRYKIIEKRQSVAFWCNPISGHATLYWYQQILGQGPKLLIQFQNNGVVDDSQLPKDRFSAERLKGVDSTLKIQPAKLEDSAVYLCASRSGGGGYTFGSGTRLTVV.

The chain carries TRBV3-1 and TRBJ2-3; D is unclear. The germline CDR1 and CDR2 sequences are LGHDT and YNNKEL (reference sequence). The CDR3 has 16 amino acids. The V end lost 0 bases, the J end lost 4 bases, and 14 bases lay between the germline ends. CDR3 residues: CASSQEIRRTADTQYF. The DNA for the CDR3 is TGTGCCAGCAGCCAAGAAATCCGGAGAACCGCAGATACGCAGTATTTT.

The chain uses TRBV19 and TRBJ2-7, with unresolved D. V was cut by 3 bases and J by 6 bases, with 12 bases left in between. The germline gives CDR1 LNHDA, CDR2 SQIVND (reference sequence). This CDR3 has 13 residues. The CDR3 sequence: CASSIGIIGEQYF. The CDR3 nucleotides read TGTGCCAGTAGTATTGGCATTATCGGCGAGCAGTACTTC. The whole variable domain, remainder taken from reference TRBV19 and TRBJ2-7, is DGGITQSPKYLFRKEGQNVTLSCEQNLNHDAMYWYRQDPGQGLRLIYYSQIVNDFQKGDIAEGYSVSREKKESFPLTVTSAQKNPTAFYLCASSIGIIGEQYFGPGTRLTVT.

V gene TRBV7-2 combines with J gene TRBJ2-7, with TRBD2 matching 8 bases. Germline V gives CDR1 SGHTA, CDR2 FQGNSA. The CDR3 spans 13 residues. V was clipped by 4 bases and J by 6 bases; unmatched bases: 5. The CDR3 loop is CASSSSGRIEQYF. The DNA of the CDR3 is TGTGCCAGCAGCTCAAGCGGGAGAATCGAGCAGTACTTC.

The chain joins TRBV10-3 to TRBJ2-3, with D uncertain. CDR1 is ENHRY and CDR2 is SYGVKD in the germline V gene. V was cut by 3 bases and J by 4 bases, with 5 bases left in between. The CDR3 extends over 12 amino acids. The CDR3 coding sequence is TGTGCCATCAGTGATAGTCCAGATACGCAGTATTTT. Its protein is CAISDSPDTQYF.